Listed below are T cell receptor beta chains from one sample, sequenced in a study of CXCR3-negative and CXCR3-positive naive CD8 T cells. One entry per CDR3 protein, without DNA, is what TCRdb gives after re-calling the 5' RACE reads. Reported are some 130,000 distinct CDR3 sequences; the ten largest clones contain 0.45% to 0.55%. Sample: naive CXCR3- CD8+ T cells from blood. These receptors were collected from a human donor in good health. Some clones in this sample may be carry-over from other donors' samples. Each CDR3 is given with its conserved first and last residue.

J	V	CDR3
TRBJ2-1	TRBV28	CASSLGGTSGDEQFF
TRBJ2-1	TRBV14	CASSLTGGLGGNEQFF
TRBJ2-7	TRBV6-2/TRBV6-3	CASRDGTSYEQYF
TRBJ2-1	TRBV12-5	CASGLGTSGGYNEQFF
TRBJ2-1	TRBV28	CASDPGTIHNEQFF
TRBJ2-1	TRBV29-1	CSVEDNLGLGYNEQFF
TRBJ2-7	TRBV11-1	CASSLVREGLEQYF
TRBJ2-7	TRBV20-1	CSARAGTPGQGFYEQYF
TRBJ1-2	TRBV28	CASSSLTRDNYGYTF
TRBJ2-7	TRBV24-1	CATSDLAGFEQYF
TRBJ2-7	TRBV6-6	CASTQGTKPNLYEQYF
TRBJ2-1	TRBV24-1	CATSDPEAAPYNEQFF
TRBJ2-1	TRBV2	CASKPIASADNEQFF
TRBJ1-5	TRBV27	CASSLRYTQPQHF
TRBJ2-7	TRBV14	CASSSGTSGRRGEQYF
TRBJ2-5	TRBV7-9	CASSLGGGETQYF
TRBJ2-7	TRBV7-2	CASSLEAGSYEQYF
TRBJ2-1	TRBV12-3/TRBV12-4	CASSGGQHNEQFF
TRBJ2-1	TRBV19	CASSIERGAKWNEQFF
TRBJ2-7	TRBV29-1	CSVEADRESSYEQYF
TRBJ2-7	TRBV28	CVTSFDSYEQYF
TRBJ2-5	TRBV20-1	CSARDRTGDFKTQYF
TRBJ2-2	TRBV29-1	CSVSGDTGELFF
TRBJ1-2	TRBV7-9	CASSRPGDFYGYTF
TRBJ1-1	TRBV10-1	CASSRQGIFVDTEAFF
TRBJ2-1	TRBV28	CASSQTSGGREQFF
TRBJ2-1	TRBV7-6	CASSGTGSSYNEQFF
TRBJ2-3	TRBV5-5	CASSPGHGADTQYF
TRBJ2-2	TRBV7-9	CASSAPPPGSWEAELFF
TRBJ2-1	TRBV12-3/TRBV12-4	CASSLYDKGGNEQFF
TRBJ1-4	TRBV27	CASSETFIRGRINEKLFF
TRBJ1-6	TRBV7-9	CASSFGQGGDSRLHF
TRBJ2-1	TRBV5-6	CASSSGGQGYNEQFF
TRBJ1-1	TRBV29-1	CSVEAGRGDTEAFF
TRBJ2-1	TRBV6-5	CASNFGGTSSYNEQFF
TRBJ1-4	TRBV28	CASKSRGDRGHEKLFF
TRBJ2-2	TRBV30	CAWQRGTTGELFF
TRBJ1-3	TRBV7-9	CASSLIGSGNTIYF
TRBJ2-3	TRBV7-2	CASSTPSNWGDTQYF
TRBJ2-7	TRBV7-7	CASSLAQGREQYF
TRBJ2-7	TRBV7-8	CASSLSDEQYF
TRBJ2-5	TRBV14	CASSQVFLGLGATQYF